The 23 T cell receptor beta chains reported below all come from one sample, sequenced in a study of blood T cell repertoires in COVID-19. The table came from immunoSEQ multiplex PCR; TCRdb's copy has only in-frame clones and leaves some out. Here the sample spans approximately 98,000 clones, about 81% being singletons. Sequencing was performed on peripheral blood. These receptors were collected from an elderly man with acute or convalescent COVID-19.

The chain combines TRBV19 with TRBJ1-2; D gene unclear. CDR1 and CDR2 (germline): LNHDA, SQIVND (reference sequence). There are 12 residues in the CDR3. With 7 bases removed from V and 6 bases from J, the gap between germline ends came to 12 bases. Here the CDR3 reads CASTDTRDGYTF. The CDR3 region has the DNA TGTGCCAGTACCGATACGAGGGATGGCTACACCTTC. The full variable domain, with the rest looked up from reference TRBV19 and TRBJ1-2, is DGGITQSPKYLFRKEGQNVTLSCEQNLNHDAMYWYRQDPGQGLRLIYYSQIVNDFQKGDIAEGYSVSREKKESFPLTVTSAQKNPTAFYLCASTDTRDGYTFGSGTRLTVV.

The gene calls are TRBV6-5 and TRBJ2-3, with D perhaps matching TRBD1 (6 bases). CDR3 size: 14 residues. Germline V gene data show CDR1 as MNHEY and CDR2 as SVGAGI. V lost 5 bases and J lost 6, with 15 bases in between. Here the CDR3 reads CASSPLQGTDTQYF. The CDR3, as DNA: TGTGCCAGCAGTCCATTACAGGGAACGGATACGCAGTATTTT.

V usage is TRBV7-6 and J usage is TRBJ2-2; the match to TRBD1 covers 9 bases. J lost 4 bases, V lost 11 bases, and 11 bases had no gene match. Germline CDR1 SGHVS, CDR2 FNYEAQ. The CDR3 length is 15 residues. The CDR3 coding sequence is TGTGCCGTCCAACCGGGACAGGGAGCCACCGGGGAGCTGTTTTTT. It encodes CAVQPGQGATGELFF.

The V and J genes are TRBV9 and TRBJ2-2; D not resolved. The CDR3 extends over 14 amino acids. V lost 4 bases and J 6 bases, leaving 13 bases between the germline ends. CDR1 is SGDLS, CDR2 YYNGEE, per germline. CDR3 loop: CASSPRGAAGELFF. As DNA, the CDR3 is TGTGCCAGCAGCCCCCGAGGAGCAGCCGGGGAGCTGTTTTTT.

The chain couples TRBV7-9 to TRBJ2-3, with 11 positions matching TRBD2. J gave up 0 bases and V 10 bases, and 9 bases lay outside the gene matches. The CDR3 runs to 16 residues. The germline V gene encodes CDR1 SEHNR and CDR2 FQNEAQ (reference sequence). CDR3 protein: CATTDPSGGSTDTQYF. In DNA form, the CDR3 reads TGTGCCACCACTGACCCTAGCGGGGGGAGCACAGATACGCAGTATTTT.

The CDR3 loop reads CASSTTTDQETQYF. The CDR3 DNA is TGTGCCAGCAGCACAACGACAGACCAAGAGACCCAGTACTTC. This sequence joins TRBV5-4 and TRBJ2-5; D possibly corresponds to TRBD1 (5 bases). Trimming cost V 4 bases and J 0 bases, with 10 bases left between them. The CDR3 covers 14 residues. Germline-derived CDR1 and CDR2 are SGHNT and YYREEE (reference sequence).

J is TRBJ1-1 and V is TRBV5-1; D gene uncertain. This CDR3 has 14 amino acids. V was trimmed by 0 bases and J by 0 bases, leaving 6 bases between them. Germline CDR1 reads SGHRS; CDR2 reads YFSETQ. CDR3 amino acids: CASSLAKMNTEAFF. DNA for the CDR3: TGCGCCAGCAGCTTGGCCAAAATGAACACTGAAGCTTTCTTT.

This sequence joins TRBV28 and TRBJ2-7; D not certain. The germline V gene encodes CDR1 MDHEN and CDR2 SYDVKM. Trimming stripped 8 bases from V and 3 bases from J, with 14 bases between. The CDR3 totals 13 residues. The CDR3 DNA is TGTGCCAGCGACCCTGGAGCTTACTACGAGCAGTACTTC. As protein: CASDPGAYYEQYF.

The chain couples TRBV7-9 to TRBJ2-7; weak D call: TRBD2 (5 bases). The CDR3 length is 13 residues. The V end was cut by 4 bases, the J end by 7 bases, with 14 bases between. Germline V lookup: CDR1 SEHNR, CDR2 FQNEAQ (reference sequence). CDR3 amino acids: CASSYDRTGEQYF. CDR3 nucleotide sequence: TGTGCCAGCAGCTACGACCGGACTGGGGAGCAGTACTTC.

The CDR3: CASSSRGPGSPLHF. For the CDR3, the DNA is TGTGCCAGCAGTTCCAGGGGGCCAGGTTCACCCCTCCACTTT. The V call is TRBV6-6, the J call TRBJ1-6, with TRBD1 matching over 8 bases. Germline V gives CDR1 MNHNY, CDR2 SVGAGI (reference sequence). Trimming took 4 bases from V and 9 from J; bases not matched to a gene: 5. The CDR3 extends over 14 amino acids.

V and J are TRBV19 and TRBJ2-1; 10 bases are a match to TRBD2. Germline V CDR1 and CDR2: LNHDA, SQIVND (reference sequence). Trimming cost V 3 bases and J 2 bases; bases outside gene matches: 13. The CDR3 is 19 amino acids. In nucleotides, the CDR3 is TGTGCCAGTAGTATGGAGGGTCTAGCGGGAGTAGGGGCCTACAATGAGCAGTTCTTC. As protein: CASSMEGLAGVGAYNEQFF.

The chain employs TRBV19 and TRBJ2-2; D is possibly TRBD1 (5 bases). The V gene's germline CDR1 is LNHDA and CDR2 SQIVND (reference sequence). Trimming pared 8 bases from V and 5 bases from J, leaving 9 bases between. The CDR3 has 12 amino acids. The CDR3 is CASQGVTGELFF. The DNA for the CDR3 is TGTGCCAGTCAGGGCGTAACCGGGGAGCTGTTTTTT.

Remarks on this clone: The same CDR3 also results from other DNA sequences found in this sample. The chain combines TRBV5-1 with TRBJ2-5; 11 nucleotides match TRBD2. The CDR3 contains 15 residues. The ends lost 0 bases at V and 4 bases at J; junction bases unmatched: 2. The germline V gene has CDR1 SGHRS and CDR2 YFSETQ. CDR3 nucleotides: TGCGCCAGCAGCTTGGAACTAGCGGGGGTAGAGACCCAGTACTTC. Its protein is CASSLELAGVETQYF.

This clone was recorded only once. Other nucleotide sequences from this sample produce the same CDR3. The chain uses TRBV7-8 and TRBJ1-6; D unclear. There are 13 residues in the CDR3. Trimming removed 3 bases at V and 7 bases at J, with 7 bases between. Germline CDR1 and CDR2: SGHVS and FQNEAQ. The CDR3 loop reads CASSLAQNSPLHF. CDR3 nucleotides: TGTGCCAGCAGCTTGGCACAGAATTCACCCCTCCACTTT.

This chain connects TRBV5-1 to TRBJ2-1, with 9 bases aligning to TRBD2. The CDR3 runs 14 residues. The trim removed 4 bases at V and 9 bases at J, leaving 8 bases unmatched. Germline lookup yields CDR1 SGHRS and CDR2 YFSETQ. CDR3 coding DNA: TGCGCCAGCAGCCTGGACAGCGGGGGGATTGAGCAGTTCTTC. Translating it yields CASSLDSGGIEQFF.

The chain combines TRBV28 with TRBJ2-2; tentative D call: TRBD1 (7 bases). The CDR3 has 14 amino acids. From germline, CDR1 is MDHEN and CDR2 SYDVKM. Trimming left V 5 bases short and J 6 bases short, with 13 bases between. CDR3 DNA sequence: TGTGCCAGCAGTCCAGGGGGACTCCCCGGGGAGCTGTTTTTT. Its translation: CASSPGGLPGELFF.

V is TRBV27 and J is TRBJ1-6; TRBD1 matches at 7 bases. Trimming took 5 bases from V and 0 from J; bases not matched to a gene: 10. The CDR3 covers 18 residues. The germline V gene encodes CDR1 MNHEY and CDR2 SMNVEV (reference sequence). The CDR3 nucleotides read TGTGCCAGCAGTCCGGGACAGACTCGTAGCTCCTATAATTCACCCCTCCACTTT. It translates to CASSPGQTRSSYNSPLHF.

The CDR3 loop is CASSGQGVGTEAFF. CDR3 bases: TGTGCCAGCAGCGGTCAGGGGGTGGGGACTGAAGCTTTCTTT. The rearrangement links TRBV7-2 to TRBJ1-1; 7 nucleotides align to TRBD1. The germline gives CDR1 SGHTA, CDR2 FQGNSA. This CDR3 is 14 amino acids long. V was pared by 5 bases and J by 5 bases, with 8 bases of the junction left unmatched.

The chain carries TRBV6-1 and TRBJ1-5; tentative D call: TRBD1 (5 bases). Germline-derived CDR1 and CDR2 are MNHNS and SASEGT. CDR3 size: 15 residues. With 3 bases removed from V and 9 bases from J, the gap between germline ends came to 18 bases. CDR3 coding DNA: TGTGCCAGCAGTGAGGGGGGAGGGGCCCCATGGCCCCAGCATTTT. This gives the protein CASSEGGGAPWPQHF.

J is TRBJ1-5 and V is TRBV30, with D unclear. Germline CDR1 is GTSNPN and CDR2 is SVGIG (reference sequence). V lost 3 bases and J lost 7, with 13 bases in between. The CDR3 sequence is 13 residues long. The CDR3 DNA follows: TGTGCCTGGAGCAGAGCGGTGGACCAGCCCCAGCATTTT. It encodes CAWSRAVDQPQHF.

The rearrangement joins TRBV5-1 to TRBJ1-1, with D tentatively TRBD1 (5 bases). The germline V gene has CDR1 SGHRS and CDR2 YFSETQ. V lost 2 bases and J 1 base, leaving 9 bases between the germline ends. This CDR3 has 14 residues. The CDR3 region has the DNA TGCGCCAGCAGCTTCAAAGGACAGAACACTGAAGCTTTCTTT. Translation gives CASSFKGQNTEAFF.

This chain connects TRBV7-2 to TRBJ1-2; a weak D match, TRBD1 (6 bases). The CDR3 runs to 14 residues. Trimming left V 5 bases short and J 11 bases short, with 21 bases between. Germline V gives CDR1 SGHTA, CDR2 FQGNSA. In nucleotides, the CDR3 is TGTGCCAGCAGCCAAAGGGGGTTCAACCTAAGGTACACCTTC. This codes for CASSQRGFNLRYTF.

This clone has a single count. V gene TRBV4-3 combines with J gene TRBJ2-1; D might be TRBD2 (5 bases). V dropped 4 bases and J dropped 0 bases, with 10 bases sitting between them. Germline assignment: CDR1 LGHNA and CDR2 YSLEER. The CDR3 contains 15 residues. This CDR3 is CASSLGGVSYNEQFF. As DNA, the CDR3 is TGCGCCAGCAGCCTAGGAGGTGTCTCCTACAATGAGCAGTTCTTC.